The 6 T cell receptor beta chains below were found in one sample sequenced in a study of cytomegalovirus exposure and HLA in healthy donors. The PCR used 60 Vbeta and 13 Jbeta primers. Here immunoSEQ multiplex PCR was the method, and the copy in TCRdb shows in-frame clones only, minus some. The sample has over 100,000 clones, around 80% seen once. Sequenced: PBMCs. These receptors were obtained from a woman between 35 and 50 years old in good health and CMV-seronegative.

Written as DNA, the CDR3 is TGTGCCAGCAGTACATACAGGGTAAACTATGGCTACACCTTC. It codes for CASSTYRVNYGYTF. V usage is TRBV6-5 and J usage is TRBJ1-2; TRBD1 might be the D (6 bases). V was trimmed by 5 bases and J by 2 bases, leaving 12 bases between them. The CDR3 has 14 residues. CDR1 MNHEY and CDR2 SVGAGI come from the germline V gene.

DNA for the CDR3: TGTGCCAGCAGCGTAGAGATAGCGGGAGGAAGGGTAGATACGCAGTATTTT. Translation gives CASSVEIAGGRVDTQYF. V and J are TRBV7-2 and TRBJ2-3, with TRBD2 matching 10 bases. Trimming removed 5 bases from V and 5 bases from J; junction bases left unmatched: 13. CDR1 is SGHTA and CDR2 is FQGNSA in the germline V gene. The length of the CDR3 is 17 residues. Supplemented by reference TRBV7-2 and TRBJ2-3, the full variable domain reads GAGVSQSPSNKVTEKGKDVELRCDPISGHTALYWYRQSLGQGLEFLIYFQGNSAPDKSGLPSDRFSAERTGGSVSTLTIQRTQQEDSAVYLCASSVEIAGGRVDTQYFGPGTRLTVL.

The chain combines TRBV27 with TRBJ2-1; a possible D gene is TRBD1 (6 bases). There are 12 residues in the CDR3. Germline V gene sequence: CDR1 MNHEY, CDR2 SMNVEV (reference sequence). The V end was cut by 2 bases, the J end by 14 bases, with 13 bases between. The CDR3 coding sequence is TGTGCCAGCAGTTTAGAAGGGACAAGGGAGTTCTTC. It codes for CASSLEGTREFF.

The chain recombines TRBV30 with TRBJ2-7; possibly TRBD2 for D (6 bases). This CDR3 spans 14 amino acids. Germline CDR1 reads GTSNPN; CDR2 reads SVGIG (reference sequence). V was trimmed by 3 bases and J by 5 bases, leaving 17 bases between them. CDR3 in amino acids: CAWSVGGLAHEQYF. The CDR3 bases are TGTGCCTGGAGCGTGGGGGGATTGGCCCACGAGCAGTACTTC.

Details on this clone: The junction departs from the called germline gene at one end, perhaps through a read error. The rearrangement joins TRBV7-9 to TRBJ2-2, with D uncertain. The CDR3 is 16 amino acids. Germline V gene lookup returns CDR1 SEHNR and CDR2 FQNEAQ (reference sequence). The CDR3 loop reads CSSSFSTAVGLLKLFF. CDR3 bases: TGTTCCAGCAGCTTTTCCACGGCAGTCGGGTTGTTGAAGCTGTTTTTT.

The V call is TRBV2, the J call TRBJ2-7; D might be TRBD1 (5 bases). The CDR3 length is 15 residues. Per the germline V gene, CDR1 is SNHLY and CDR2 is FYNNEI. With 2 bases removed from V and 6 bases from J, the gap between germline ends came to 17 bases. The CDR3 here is CASSEWHFRRGEQYF. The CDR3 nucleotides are TGTGCCAGCAGTGAATGGCATTTTAGAAGGGGCGAGCAGTACTTC.